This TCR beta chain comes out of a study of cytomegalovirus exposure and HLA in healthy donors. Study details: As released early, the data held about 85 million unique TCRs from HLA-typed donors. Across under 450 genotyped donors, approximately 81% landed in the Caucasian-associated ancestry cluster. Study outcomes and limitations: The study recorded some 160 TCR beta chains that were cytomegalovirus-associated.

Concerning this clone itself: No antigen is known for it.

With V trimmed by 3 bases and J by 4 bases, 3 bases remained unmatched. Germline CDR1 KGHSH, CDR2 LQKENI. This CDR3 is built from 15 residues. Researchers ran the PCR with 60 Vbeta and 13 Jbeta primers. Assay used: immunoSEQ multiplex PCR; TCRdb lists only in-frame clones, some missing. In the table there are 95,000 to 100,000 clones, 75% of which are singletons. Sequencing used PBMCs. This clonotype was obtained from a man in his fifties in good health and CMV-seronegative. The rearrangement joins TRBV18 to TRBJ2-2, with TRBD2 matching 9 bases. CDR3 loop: CASSPSGRSTGELFF. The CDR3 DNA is TGTGCCAGCTCACCTAGCGGGAGATCCACCGGGGAGCTGTTTTTT.